This T cell receptor beta chain was observed in a study of blood T cell repertoires in COVID-19. Whole-study context: Nucleic acid was either cDNA or gDNA, and it came from T cells, B-cell-depleted T cells, or PBMCs.

Here immunoSEQ multiplex PCR was the method, and the copy in TCRdb shows in-frame clones only, minus some. Here the sample spans about 170,000 clones, around four fifths being singletons. This CDR3 is 16 amino acids long. The germline gives CDR1 SEHNR, CDR2 FQNEAQ (reference sequence). V shed 5 bases and J 1 base; nucleotides not matched to a gene: 11. The sample comprised peripheral blood. The sequence came from a woman of 80 years or more with acute or convalescent COVID-19. The gene calls are TRBV7-9 and TRBJ2-7; 7 bases line up with TRBD1. CDR3: CASSPERQGESYEQYF. The CDR3 coding sequence is TGTGCCAGCAGCCCAGAGAGACAGGGAGAGTCCTACGAGCAGTACTTC.